This note documents a single TCR beta chain sequence. Its antigen is still unknown. The method was immunoSEQ multiplex PCR; TCRdb's version includes in-frame clones alone and lacks a portion of them. The top ten hold about 10% of the sample, which has about 1,000 clones, roughly 90% seen once. These data belong to a study of T cells and Merkel cell carcinoma outcomes. General study results and limits: Reportedly, T-cell repertoire with density predicts Merkel cell carcinoma outcomes.

Germline V gives CDR1 MGHDK, CDR2 SYGVNS. This CDR3 has 15 residues. The ends were cut back, 3 bases at V and 3 bases at J, with 14 bases in the middle. Sequencing was carried out using tumor tissue from Merkel cell carcinoma. This TCR derives from a human donor with Merkel cell carcinoma. V and J are TRBV25-1 and TRBJ1-1; weak D call: TRBD1 (6 bases). CDR3 DNA: TGTGCCAGCAGTGAGTCCGCTGAGGGGGACACTGAAGCTTTCTTT. This gives the protein CASSESAEGDTEAFF. Full variable domain (rest looked up from reference TRBV25-1 and TRBJ1-1): EADIYQTPRYLVIGTGKKITLECSQTMGHDKMYWYQQDPGMELHLIHYSYGVNSTEKGDLSSESTVSRIRTEHFPLTLESARPSHTSQYLCASSESAEGDTEAFFGQGTRLTVV.